Each of the 2 T cell receptor beta chains below was sequenced from the same sample in a study of molecular identifiers for immune sequencing clone quantification. TCRdb re-called the PCR reads through MiXCR, storing one row per CDR3 protein. Counted here are around 480,000 distinct CDR3 sequences, over 20% occurring once; the ten biggest clones make up under 0.85%. Sequences were obtained from naive CD8+ T cells from blood, with Jurkat cell RNA spiked in. Specified subset: FACS-sorted CD8+CD4-CCR7+CD45RA+ naive T cells. Source of these receptors: a human donor in good health. Some libraries in this study had Jurkat cell RNA spiked in.

The chain links TRBV10-3 to TRBJ2-1, with D uncertain. Germline V gives CDR1 ENHRY, CDR2 SYGVKD. This CDR3 is built from 17 residues. V was shortened by 2 bases and J by 1 base, with 15 bases between the two germline ends. In DNA, the CDR3 is TGTGCCATCAGTGAGGGTCCCATCCTAAGGTCCTACAATGAGCAGTTCTTC. This translates into CAISEGPILRSYNEQFF.

In its sample, this clonotype was seen a few times. CDR3 DNA sequence: TGCAGTGCTTGGGCCGGGACAGGGGGCTCTTATGAAGAGACCCAGTACTTC. Its protein product is CSAWAGTGGSYEETQYF. This chain uses TRBV20-1 with TRBJ2-5, with 12 bases that match TRBD1. The CDR3 length is 17 residues. Trimming took 5 bases from V and 3 from J; bases not matched to a gene: 13. Germline V gives CDR1 DFQATT, CDR2 SNEGSKA (reference sequence).